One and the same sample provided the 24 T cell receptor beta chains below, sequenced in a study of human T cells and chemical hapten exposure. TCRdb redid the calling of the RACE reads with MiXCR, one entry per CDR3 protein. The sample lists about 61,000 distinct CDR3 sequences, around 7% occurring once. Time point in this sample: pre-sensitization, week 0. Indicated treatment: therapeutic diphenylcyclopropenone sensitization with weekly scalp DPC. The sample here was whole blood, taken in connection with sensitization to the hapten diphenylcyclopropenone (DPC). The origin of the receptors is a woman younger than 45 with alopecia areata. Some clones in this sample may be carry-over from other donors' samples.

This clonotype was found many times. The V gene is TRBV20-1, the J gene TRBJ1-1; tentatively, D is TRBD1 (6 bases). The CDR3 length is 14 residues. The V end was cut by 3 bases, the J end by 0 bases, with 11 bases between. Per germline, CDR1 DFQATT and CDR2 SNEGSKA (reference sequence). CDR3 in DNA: TGCAGTGCTAGGATGGACAGAGTGAACACTGAAGCTTTCTTT. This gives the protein CSARMDRVNTEAFF.

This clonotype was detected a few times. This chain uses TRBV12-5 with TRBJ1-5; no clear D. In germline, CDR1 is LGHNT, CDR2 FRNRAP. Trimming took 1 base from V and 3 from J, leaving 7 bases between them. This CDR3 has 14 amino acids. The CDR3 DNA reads TGTGCTAGTGGTTTGGCGAGATTCAATCAGCCCCAGCATTTT. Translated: CASGLARFNQPQHF.

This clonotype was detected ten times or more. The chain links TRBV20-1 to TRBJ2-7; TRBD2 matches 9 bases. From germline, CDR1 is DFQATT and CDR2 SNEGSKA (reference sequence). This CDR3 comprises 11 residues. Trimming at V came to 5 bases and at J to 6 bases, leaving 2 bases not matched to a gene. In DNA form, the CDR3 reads TGCAGTGCTGGACTAGCGACCGAGCAGTACTTC. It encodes CSAGLATEQYF.

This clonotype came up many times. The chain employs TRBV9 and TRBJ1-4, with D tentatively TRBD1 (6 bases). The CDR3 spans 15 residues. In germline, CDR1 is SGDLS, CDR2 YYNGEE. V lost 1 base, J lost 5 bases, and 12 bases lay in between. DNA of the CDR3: TGTGCCAGCAGCGTAACGGACAGCAAGAATGAAAAACTGTTTTTT. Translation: CASSVTDSKNEKLFF. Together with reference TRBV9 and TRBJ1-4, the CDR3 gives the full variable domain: DSGVTQTPKHLITATGQRVTLRCSPRSGDLSVYWYQQSLDQGLQFLIQYYNGEERAKGNILERFSAQQFPDLHSELNLSSLELGDSALYFCASSVTDSKNEKLFFGSGTQLSVL.

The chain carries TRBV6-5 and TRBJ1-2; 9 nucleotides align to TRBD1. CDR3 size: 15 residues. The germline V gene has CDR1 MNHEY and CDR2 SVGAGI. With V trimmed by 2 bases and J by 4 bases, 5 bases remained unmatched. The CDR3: CASSYGTGGSYGYTF. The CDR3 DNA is TGTGCCAGCAGTTACGGTACAGGGGGCTCCTATGGCTACACCTTC.

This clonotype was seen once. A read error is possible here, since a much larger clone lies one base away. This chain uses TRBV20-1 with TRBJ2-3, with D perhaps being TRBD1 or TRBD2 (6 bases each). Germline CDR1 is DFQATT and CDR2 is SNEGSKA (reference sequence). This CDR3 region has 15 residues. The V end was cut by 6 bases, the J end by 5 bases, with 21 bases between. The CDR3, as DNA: TGCAGTGCGGGAATCAGGGTGGAGGGGGTAGATACGCAGTATTTT. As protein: CSAGIRVEGVDTQYF.

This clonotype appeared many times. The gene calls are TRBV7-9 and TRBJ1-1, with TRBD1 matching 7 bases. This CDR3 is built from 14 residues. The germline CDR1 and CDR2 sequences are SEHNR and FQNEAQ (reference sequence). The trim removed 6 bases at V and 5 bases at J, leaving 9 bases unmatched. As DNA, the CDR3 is TGTGCCAGCAGTTACTTCCAGGGGGGTACTGAAGCTTTCTTT. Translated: CASSYFQGGTEAFF.

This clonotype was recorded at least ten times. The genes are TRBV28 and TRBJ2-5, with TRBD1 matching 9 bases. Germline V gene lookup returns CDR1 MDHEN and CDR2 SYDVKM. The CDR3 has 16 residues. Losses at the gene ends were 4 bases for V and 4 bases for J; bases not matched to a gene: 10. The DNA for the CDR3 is TGTGCCAGCAGTTCCCCCGGGACAGGGTCAAGAGAGACCCAGTACTTC. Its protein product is CASSSPGTGSRETQYF. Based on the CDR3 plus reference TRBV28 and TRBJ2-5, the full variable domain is DVKVTQSSRYLVKRTGEKVFLECVQDMDHENMFWYRQDPGLGLRLIYFSYDVKMKEKGDIPEGYSVSREKKERFSLILESASTNQTSMYLCASSSPGTGSRETQYFGPGTRLLVL.

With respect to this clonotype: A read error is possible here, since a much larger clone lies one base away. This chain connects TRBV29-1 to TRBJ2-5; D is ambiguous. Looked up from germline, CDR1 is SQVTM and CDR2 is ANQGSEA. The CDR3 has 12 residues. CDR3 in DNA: TGCAGCGTTGAAGGTCCGGAAGAGACCCGGTACTTC. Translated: CSVEGPEETRYF.

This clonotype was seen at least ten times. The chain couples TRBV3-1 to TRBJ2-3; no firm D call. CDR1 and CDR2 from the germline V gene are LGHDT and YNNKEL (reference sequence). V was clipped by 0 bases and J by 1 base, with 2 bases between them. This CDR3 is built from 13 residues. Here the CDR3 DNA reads TGTGCCAGCAGCCAAGAGGGCACAGATACGCAGTATTTT. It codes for CASSQEGTDTQYF.

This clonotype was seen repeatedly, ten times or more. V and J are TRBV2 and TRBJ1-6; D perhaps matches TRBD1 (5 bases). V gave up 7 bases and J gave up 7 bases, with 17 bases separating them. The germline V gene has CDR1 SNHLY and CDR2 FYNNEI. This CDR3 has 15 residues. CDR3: CASKNELAGNSPLHF. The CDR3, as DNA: TGTGCCAGCAAAAACGAATTAGCAGGGAATTCACCCCTCCACTTT.

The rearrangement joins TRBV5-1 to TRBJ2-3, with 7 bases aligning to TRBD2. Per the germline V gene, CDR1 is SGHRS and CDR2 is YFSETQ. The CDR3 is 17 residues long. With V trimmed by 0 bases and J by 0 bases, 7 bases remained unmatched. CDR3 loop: CASSLVAASGSTDTQYF. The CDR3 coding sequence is TGCGCCAGCAGCTTGGTAGCGGCTAGCGGTAGCACAGATACGCAGTATTTT.

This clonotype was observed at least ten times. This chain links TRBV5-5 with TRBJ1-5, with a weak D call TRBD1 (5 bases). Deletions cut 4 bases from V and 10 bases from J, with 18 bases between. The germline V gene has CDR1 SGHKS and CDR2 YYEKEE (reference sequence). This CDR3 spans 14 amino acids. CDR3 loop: CASSTDTGVVPQHF. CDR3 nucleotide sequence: TGTGCCAGCAGCACGGACACCGGGGTCGTTCCCCAGCATTTT. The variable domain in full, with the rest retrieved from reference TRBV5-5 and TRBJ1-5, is DAGVTQSPTHLIKTRGQQVTLRCSPISGHKSVSWYQQVLGQGPQFIFQYYEKEERGRGNFPDRFSARQFPNYSSELNVNALLLGDSALYLCASSTDTGVVPQHFGDGTRLSIL.

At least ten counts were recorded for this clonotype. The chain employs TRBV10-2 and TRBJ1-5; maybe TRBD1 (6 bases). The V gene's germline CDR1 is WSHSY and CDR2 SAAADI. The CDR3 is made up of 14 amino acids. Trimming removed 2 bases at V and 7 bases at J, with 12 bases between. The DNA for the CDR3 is TGCGCCAGCAGTGAGCGCAGGGGAGGGCAGCCCCAGCATTTT. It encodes CASSERRGGQPQHF.

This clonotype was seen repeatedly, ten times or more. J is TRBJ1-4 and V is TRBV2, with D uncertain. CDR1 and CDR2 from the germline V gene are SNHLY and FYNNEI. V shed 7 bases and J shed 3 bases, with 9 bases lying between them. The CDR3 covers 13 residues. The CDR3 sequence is CASKEVANEKLFF. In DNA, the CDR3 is TGTGCCAGCAAGGAGGTGGCTAATGAAAAACTGTTTTTT. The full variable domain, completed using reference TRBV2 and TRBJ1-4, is EPEVTQTPSHQVTQMGQEVILRCVPISNHLYFYWYRQILGQKVEFLVSFYNNEISEKSEIFDDQFSVERPDGSNFTLKIRSTKLEDSAMYFCASKEVANEKLFFGSGTQLSVL.

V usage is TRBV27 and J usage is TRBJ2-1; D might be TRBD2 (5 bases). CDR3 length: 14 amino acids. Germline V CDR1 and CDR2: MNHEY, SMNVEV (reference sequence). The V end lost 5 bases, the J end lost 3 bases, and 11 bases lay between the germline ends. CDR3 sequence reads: CASSPLAFYNEQFF. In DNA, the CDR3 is TGTGCCAGCAGTCCTCTAGCCTTCTACAATGAGCAGTTCTTC.

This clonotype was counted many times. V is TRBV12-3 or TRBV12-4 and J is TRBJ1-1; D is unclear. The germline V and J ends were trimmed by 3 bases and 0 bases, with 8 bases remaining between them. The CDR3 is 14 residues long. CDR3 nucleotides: TGTGCCAGCAGTTTCTTCGGGATGAACACTGAAGCTTTCTTT. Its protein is CASSFFGMNTEAFF.

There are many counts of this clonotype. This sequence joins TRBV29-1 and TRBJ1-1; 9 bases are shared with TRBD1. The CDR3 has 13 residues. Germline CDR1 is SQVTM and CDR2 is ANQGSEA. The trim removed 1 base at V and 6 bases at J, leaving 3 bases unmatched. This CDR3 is CSVEARTGAEAFF. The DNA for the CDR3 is TGCAGCGTTGAAGCCCGGACAGGGGCTGAAGCTTTCTTT.

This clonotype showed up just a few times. CDR3 sequence reads: CAWHTGRTEAFF. In DNA, the CDR3 is TGTGCCTGGCATACAGGGCGAACTGAAGCTTTCTTT. The chain is built from TRBV30 and TRBJ1-1; a possible D gene is TRBD1 (6 bases). V lost 5 bases, J lost 5 bases, and 12 bases lay in between. This CDR3 region has 12 residues. The germline gives CDR1 GTSNPN, CDR2 SVGIG (reference sequence).

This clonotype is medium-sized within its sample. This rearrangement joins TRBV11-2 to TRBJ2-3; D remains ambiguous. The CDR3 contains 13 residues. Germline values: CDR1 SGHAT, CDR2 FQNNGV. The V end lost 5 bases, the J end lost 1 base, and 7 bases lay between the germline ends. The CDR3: CASSPGGTDTQYF. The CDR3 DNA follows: TGTGCCAGCAGCCCAGGAGGCACAGATACGCAGTATTTT.

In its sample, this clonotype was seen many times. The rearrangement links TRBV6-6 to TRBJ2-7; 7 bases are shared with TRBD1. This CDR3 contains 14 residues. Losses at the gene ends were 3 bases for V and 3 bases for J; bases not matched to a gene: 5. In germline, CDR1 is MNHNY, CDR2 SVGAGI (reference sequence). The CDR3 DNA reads TGTGCCAGCAGTTATTACGGGACAGACTACGAGCAGTACTTC. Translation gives CASSYYGTDYEQYF.

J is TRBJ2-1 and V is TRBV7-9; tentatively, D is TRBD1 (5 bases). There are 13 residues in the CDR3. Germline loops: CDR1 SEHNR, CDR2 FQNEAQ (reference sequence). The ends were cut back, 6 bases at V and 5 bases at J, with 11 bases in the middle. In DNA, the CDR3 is TGTGCCAGCAGAACCAGGGCTAACAATGAGCAGTTCTTC. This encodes CASRTRANNEQFF.

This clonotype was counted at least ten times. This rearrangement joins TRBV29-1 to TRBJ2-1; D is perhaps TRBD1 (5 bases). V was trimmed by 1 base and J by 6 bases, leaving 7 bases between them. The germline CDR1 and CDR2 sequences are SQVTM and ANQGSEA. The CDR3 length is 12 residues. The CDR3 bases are TGCAGCGTTGAAGGACAGTCCAATGAGCAGTTCTTC. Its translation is CSVEGQSNEQFF.

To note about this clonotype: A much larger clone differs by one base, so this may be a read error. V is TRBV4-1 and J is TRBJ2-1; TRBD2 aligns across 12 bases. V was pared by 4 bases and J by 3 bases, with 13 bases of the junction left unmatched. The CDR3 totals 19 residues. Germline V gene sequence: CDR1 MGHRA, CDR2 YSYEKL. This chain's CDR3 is CASSPRLAGDRVLYNEQFF. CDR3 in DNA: TGCGCCAGCAGCCCCAGACTAGCGGGGGACCGGGTCCTCTACAATGAGCAGTTCTTC.